The present entry profiles one TCR beta chain with its context. Its antigen is still unknown. This entry comes from a study of OX40 agonist ivuxolimab in advanced cancers. As for the study in general: The eligibility criteria allowed prior anti-PD-1, anti-PD-L1 or anti-CTLA-4 therapy, and 30% to 40% had some.

With baseline, cycle 4 day 1, and cycle 7 day 1 as timepoints, blood was sampled. The table came from immunoSEQ multiplex PCR; TCRdb's copy has only in-frame clones and leaves some out. The table lists around 71,000 clones, 86% of them singletons, with roughly 0.99% in the top ten. Study-wide findings and caveats: On average, CD8+ T cells showed a greater number of expanded clones than CD4+.

CDR1 and CDR2 (germline): KGHSH, LQKENI. V trimming: 3 bases; J trimming: 7 bases; junction bases outside the gene matches: 3. CDR3 length equals 16 residues. The V gene is TRBV18, the J gene TRBJ2-1, with 16 bases fitting TRBD2. The TCR sequence derives from an adult with an advanced solid tumor such as melanoma, head and neck, liver or kidney cancer. Sequencing used CD4+ or CD8+ T cells sorted from blood, obtained in a trial of the OX40 agonist ivuxolimab. The CDR3, as DNA: TGTGCCAGCTCACCCGGGACTAGCGGGAGGGGAAATGAGCAGTTCTTC. Its translation is CASSPGTSGRGNEQFF.